Detailed here is one TCR beta chain. These data are taken from a study of blood T cell repertoires in COVID-19. For the study at large: Samples representing acute and convalescent COVID-19 were sourced from the United States, Italy and Spain. The analysed material was cDNA or gDNA that came from T cells, B-cell-depleted T cells, or PBMCs.

How the authors handled the data: Amplification from reference gene primers served as the basis for estimated nucleated cell counts. The table came from immunoSEQ multiplex PCR; TCRdb's copy has only in-frame clones and leaves some out. D and trimming were read from the DNA, whereas the V and J calls and clone size are those reported in that table. The sample carries around 30,000 clones, more than 70% recorded once. Source material: peripheral blood. The sequence was collected from a human donor in a cohort sampled during active COVID-19.

CDR3: CATRILAGGPMSYEQYF. The CDR3 coding sequence is TGTGCCACCCGCATCCTAGCGGGAGGGCCTATGTCCTACGAGCAGTACTTC. The chain combines TRBV28 with TRBJ2-7, with TRBD2 matching over 12 bases. Trimming took 10 bases from V and 1 from J; bases not matched to a gene: 14. The germline gives CDR1 MDHEN, CDR2 SYDVKM. There are 17 residues in the CDR3.